This T cell receptor beta chain was observed in a study of human thymus T cells. General study points: Apparent bias marked the V and J gene usage of thymic and blood repertoires.

Concerning this clone: Its target is not known.

Sequencing was performed with immunoSEQ multiplex PCR; in TCRdb, only in-frame clones are kept and a portion is missing. The repertoire consists of some 57,000 clones, with around 94% occurring once and the leading ten covering roughly 5.6%. This CDR3 region has 14 residues. From germline, CDR1 is KGHSH and CDR2 LQKENI. Trimming cost V 2 bases and J 2 bases, with 6 bases left between them. Material for sequencing was blood. The rearrangement links TRBV18 to TRBJ1-4; tentative D call: TRBD1 (5 bases). The clonotype was recovered from a boy younger than two with a congenital heart defect but otherwise immunologically healthy. CDR3 bases: TGTGCCAGCTCACCAGGGGGGACTAATGAAAAACTGTTTTTT. This codes for CASSPGGTNEKLFF.